The sample holds a few counts of the clone carrying this TCR beta chain. Time point defined: pretreatment peripheral blood. Germline CDR1 SGHRS, CDR2 YFSETQ. Deletions cut 4 bases from V and 2 bases from J, with 8 bases between. The CDR3 totals 13 residues. The entry originates in a study of PD-L1 blockade in urothelial cancer. The assay was immunoSEQ multiplex PCR, and TCRdb's table has in-frame clones only and misses some. The profile covers roughly 50,000 clones, with around 75% appearing a single time and approximately 3.7% taken by the ten largest. The sequencing used PBMCs, collected around atezolizumab (anti-PD-L1) treatment. The origin of this receptor is a man aged 65 to 85 with urothelial cancer. This chain connects TRBV5-1 to TRBJ2-3, with D unresolved. The CDR3 coding sequence is TGCGCCAGCAGCGAAACAGCCACAGATACGCAGTATTTT. Its translation: CASSETATDTQYF.